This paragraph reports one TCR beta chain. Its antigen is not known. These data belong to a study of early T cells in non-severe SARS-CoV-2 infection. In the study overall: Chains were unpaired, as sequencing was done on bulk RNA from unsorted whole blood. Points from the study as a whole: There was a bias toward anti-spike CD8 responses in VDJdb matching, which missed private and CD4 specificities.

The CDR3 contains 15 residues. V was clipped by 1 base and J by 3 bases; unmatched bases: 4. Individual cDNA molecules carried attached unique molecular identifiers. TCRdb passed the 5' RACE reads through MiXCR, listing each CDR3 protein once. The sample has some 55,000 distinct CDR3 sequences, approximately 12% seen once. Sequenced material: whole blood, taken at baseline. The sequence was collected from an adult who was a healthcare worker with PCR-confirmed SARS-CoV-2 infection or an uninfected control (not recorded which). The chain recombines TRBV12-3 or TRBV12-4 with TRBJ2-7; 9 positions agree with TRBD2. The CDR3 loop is CASSLVFSGSYEQYF. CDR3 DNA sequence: TGTGCCAGCAGTTTAGTTTTTAGCGGGAGCTACGAGCAGTACTTC.